The present T cell receptor beta chain was sequenced within a study of blood T cell repertoires in COVID-19. Overall study: Specimens from acute and convalescent COVID-19 originated in the United States, Italy and Spain. From T cells, B-cell-depleted T cells, or PBMCs came the material, which was cDNA or gDNA.

Original data processing: Scientists estimated how many nucleated cells there were by amplifying reference gene primers. The method was immunoSEQ multiplex PCR; TCRdb's version includes in-frame clones alone and lacks a portion of them. D and trimming come from the DNA, and the V and J calls and clone size come from that table. The table has a few hundred thousand clones, around 89% seen once. Germline V CDR1 and CDR2: KGHDR, SFDVKD. The CDR3 covers 11 residues. The V segment lost 6 bases and the J segment 9 bases; nucleotides outside the gene matches: 1. The V call is TRBV24-1, the J call TRBJ2-1, with 7 bases fitting TRBD2. Sequenced input: peripheral blood. The source of this sequence is a middle-aged woman with acute or convalescent COVID-19. Here the CDR3 DNA reads TGTGCCACCAGTTGGGGGGGTGAGCAGTTCTTC. It translates to CATSWGGEQFF.